Included here is one T cell receptor (beta chain) sequence, with context. This clone was counted only a few times. This clone's antigen is unknown. Base qualities are not at hand, and no much larger clone is one base apart. The same CDR3 also results from other DNA sequences found in this sample. From each donor, a single peripheral blood sample of approximately 0.11 L on average was drawn into heparinised tubes. Using a panel that included CD45RO, CCR7, CD25, CD127, CD95 and CD27, naive, central memory, regulatory and stem cell-like memory CD4+ T cells were sorted on a BD FACSAria II. Purity was above 95% for every sorted population. Right away, PBMCs were isolated by Lymphoprep density gradient centrifugation and were stained directly, with no culture step. Samples were stained and sorted in pairs, with one healthy donor and one patient per experiment, so that batch effects were minimized. Here V drops 0 bases and J drops 7 bases, and the junction holds 0 bases not matched to any gene. The CDR3 starts with the cysteine, ends with the valine, and has 12 residues. Just CDR3 DNA is preserved here, 36 bases in frame from base 1. From a lookup of the germline V gene, CDR1 and CDR2 are ENHRY and SYGVKD.

The High Capacity cDNA Reverse Transcription Kit was used to reverse transcribe all of the isolated RNA, meaning that expressed TCRB transcripts were what got sequenced. Deep immunoSEQ sequencing was applied to naive, central memory and regulatory T cell samples, giving an average of around 3.4 million total reads per sample. Sorted cells were lysed in RLT buffer and RNA was extracted with DNase-treated RNeasy Micro or Mini kits, depending on cell number. Each cell subset was processed separately to prevent cross-contamination, with patient and healthy donor samples processed together. TCRB sequences were amplified from cDNA with the immunoSEQ multiplex PCR, producing 87-bp fragments spanning the CDR3 region. The amplicons were sequenced using the Illumina HiSeq platform. Per the original workflow: PCR bias was corrected computationally using synthetic template baselines, and reads within Hamming distance 2 were collapsed, with unmergeable singletons discarded. Reads were aligned to IMGT to assign V, D and J genes, CDR3 length, and insertions or deletions at six rearrangement sites. Within each subset, clonotype counts were normalized to sorted cell number, and only after that were true diversity and Gini coefficients computed with the tcR R package. The overlap coefficient, calculated on TCRB nucleotide sequences, was used to measure repertoire sharing. TCRdb took over this immuneACCESS table, retaining in-frame rearrangements with V and J assigned. Such tables are incomplete; in checked studies, under half of the missing clones stem from an unresolved V gene, and the remainder is unexplained. The DNA was the basis for D and trimming; V, J and clone size are from that table. The sample table records about 290,000 clones; 8% of these occur just once. The top ten constitute roughly 1% of the sample.

This sample stems from a study of beta chain features in type 1 diabetes (dated by TCRdb to between 2018 and 2020). Regarding the research as a whole: Mean age, gender distribution, total cell number and subset yield did not differ between patients and healthy donors. Across all samples, approximately 100 million sorted cells were examined, and cell number per subset correlated strongly with RNA yield. The study compared the TCRB repertoires of sorted circulating CD4+ T cell subsets in recently diagnosed type 1 diabetes patients with those in matched healthy donors. Whereas all 28 donors provided naive and central memory subsets, regulatory and stem cell-like memory subsets were isolated from just 8 patients and about eight healthy donors. Study-wide conclusions, independent of this receptor: Because small numbers of individuals were included in the HLA sub-analyses, any influence of HLA type on TCRB rearrangement was left unresolved. Sequencing cDNA rather than genomic DNA could over-represent highly expressing activated cells, although activation and CD3 levels did not differ between groups. Naive, central memory and regulatory TCRB repertoires appeared to be more alike among patients than among healthy donors. Patients with type 1 diabetes made fewer insertions and deleted more nucleotides at VDJ recombination sites, implying thymic rearrangement abnormalities. PCR may preferentially amplify shorter templates, but because patient and control samples were amplified and corrected together, any resulting skew would affect both groups equally. Type 1 diabetes patients showed a moderate but significant shortening of TCRB CDR3 length in all four CD4+ subsets.

Sequences were obtained from central memory CD4+ T cells from blood. The chain is made from TRBV10-3 and TRBJ2-7; TRBD1 matches 7 bases in the middle. This sequence originates from a woman between 18 and 29 years old in good health. The DNA sequence follows: TGTGCCATCAGTGAGTCGACAGGGGAGCAGTACGTC. It translates to CAISESTGEQYV.